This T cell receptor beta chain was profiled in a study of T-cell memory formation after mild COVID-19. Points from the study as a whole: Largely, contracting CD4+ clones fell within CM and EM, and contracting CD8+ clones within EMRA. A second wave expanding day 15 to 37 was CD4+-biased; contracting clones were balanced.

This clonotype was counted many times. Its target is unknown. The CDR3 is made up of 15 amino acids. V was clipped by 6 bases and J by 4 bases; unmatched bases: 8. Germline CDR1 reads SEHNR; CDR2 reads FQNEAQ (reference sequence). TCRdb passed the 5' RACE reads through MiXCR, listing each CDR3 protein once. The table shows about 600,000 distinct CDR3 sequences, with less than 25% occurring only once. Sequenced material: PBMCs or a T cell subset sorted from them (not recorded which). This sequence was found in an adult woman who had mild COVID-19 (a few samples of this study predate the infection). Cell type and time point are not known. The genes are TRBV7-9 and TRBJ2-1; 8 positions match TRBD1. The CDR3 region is CASSRGQGNYNEQFF. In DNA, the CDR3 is TGTGCCAGCAGTCGTGGACAGGGAAATTACAATGAGCAGTTCTTC.